A single sample is the source of the 6 T cell receptor beta chains below, sequenced in a study of breast tumors, draining lymph nodes, adjacent tissues. The lymph nodes were axillary draining lymph nodes from breast cancer patients. TCRdb called the multiplex PCR reads again in MiXCR, with one record for every CDR3 protein. This table holds fewer than 300,000 distinct CDR3 sequences, roughly 32% found once. Specimen: axillary lymph node tissue. Receptors were obtained from a female donor with breast cancer. Some clones in this sample may be carry-over from other donors' samples.

The sample holds many counts of this clonotype. V is TRBV9 and J is TRBJ2-1, with unresolved D. Trimming removed 0 bases from V and 0 bases from J, with 10 bases in between. Germline V lookup: CDR1 SGDLS, CDR2 YYNGEE. The CDR3 spans 16 residues. CDR3 sequence reads: CASSVAGSASYNEQFF. Here the CDR3 DNA reads TGTGCCAGCAGCGTAGCCGGCTCCGCCTCCTACAATGAGCAGTTCTTC.

This clonotype was seen many times. The rearrangement links TRBV19 to TRBJ2-1; D is possibly TRBD2 (6 bases). Germline CDR1 reads LNHDA; CDR2 reads SQIVND (reference sequence). The CDR3 consists of 15 residues. Trimming stripped 0 bases from V and 0 bases from J, with 6 bases between. The CDR3 is CASSIDGSSYNEQFF. The DNA of the CDR3 is TGTGCCAGTAGTATAGACGGGAGCTCCTACAATGAGCAGTTCTTC. Complete variable domain (other parts from reference TRBV19 and TRBJ2-1): DGGITQSPKYLFRKEGQNVTLSCEQNLNHDAMYWYRQDPGQGLRLIYYSQIVNDFQKGDIAEGYSVSREKKESFPLTVTSAQKNPTAFYLCASSIDGSSYNEQFFGPGTRLTVL.

This clonotype was found many times. V usage is TRBV9 and J usage is TRBJ2-7; perhaps TRBD1 as D (6 bases). CDR1 and CDR2 (germline): SGDLS, YYNGEE. The V end was cut by 3 bases, the J end by 2 bases, with 12 bases between. The CDR3 is 14 amino acids. The CDR3 spells CASSAPGHPYEQYF. The DNA of the CDR3 is TGTGCCAGCAGCGCTCCGGGACATCCCTACGAGCAGTACTTC.

At least ten counts were recorded for this clonotype. The chain is built from TRBV29-1 and TRBJ1-4; D is possibly TRBD1 (5 bases). The CDR3 is 13 amino acids. The germline V gene has CDR1 SQVTM and CDR2 ANQGSEA. With 3 bases removed from V and 8 bases from J, the gap between germline ends came to 13 bases. The chain's CDR3 is CSVDSGQKEKLFF. The CDR3 nucleotides are TGCAGCGTTGATTCAGGGCAGAAGGAAAAACTGTTTTTT.

Concerning this clonotype itself: Since a much larger clone is just one base distant, this may be a read error. The chain joins TRBV3-1 to TRBJ2-7; TRBD2 agrees at 14 bases. V lost 0 bases, J lost 1 base, and 2 bases stayed unmatched. The CDR3 has 17 amino acids. Germline V lookup: CDR1 LGHDT, CDR2 YNNKEL (reference sequence). The CDR3, as DNA: TGTGCCAGCAGCCAAGAGGGGACTAGCGGGGGATCCTACGAGCAGTACTTC. Its translation: CASSQEGTSGGSYEQYF.

The sample holds many counts of this clonotype. The chain has TRBV13 and TRBJ2-1; 8 positions match TRBD2. This CDR3 has 14 amino acids. Germline CDR1 and CDR2: PRHDT and FYEKMQ (reference sequence). With V trimmed by 3 bases and J by 6 bases, 4 bases remained unmatched. The CDR3 sequence is CASSFRREVNEQFF. CDR3 bases: TGTGCCAGCAGCTTTCGGCGGGAGGTCAATGAGCAGTTCTTC.